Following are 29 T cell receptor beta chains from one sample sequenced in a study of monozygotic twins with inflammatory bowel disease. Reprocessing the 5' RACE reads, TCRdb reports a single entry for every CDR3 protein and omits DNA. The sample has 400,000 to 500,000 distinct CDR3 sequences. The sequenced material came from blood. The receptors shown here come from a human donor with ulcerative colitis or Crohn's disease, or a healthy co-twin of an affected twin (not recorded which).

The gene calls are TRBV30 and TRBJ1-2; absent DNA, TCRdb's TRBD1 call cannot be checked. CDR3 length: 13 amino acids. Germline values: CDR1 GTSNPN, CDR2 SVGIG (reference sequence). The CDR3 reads CAWSRKTGDGYTF.

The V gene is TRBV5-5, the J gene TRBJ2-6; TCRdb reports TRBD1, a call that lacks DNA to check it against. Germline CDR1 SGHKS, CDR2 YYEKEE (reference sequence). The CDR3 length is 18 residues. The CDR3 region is CASSLLEVGVTGANVLTF.

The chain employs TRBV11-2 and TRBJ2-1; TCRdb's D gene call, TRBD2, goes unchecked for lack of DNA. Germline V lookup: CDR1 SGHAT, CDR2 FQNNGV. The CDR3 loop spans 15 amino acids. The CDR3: CASSHEPGPFGEQFF.

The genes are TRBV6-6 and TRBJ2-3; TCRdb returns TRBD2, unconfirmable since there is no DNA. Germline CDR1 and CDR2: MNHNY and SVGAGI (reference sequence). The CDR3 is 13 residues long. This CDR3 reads CASSLWEGEEQYF.

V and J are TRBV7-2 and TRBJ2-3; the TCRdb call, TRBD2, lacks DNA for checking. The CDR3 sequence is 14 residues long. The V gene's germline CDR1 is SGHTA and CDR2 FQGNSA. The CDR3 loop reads CASSLGGGADTQYF.

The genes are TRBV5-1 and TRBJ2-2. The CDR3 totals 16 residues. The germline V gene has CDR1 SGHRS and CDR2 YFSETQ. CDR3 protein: CASSLYEREVTGELFF.

This CDR3 reads CASSQDLRTYEQYF. This chain uses TRBV4-3 with TRBJ2-7. The CDR3 sequence is 14 residues long. Germline loops: CDR1 LGHNA, CDR2 YSLEER.

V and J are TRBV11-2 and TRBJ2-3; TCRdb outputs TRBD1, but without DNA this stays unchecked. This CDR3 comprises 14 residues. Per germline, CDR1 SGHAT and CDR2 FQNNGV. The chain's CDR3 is CASSSTGVTDTQYF.

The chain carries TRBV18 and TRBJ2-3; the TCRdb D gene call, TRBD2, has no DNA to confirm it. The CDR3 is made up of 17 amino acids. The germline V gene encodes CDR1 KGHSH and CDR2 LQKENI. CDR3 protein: CASSIPLLGGYTDTQYF.

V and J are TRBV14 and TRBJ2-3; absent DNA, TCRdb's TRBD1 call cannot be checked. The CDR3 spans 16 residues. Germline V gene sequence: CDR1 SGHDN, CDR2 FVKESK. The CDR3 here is CASSPRDILSTDTQYF.

The CDR3: CASSPDGRLSYEQYF. J is TRBJ2-7 and V is TRBV9; TCRdb returns TRBD1, unconfirmable since there is no DNA. Per germline, CDR1 SGDLS and CDR2 YYNGEE. This CDR3 contains 15 residues.

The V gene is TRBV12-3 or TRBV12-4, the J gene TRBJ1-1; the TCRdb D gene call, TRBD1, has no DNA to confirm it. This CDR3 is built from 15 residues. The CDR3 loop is CASSSGAGWNTEAFF.

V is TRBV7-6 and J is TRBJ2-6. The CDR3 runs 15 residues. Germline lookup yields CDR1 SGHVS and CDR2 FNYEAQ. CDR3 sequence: CASSSLRSGANVLTF.

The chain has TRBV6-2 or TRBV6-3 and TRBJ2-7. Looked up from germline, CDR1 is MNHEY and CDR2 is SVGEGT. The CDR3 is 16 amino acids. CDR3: CASTFTAVDRRDEQYF.

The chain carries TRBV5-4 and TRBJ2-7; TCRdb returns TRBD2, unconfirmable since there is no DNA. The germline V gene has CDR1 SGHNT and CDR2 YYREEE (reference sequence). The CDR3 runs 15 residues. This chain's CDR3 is CASSLAGLASYEQYF.

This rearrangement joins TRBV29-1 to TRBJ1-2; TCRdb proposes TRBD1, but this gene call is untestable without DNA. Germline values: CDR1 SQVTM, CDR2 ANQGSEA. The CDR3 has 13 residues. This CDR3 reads CSVRQGADYGYTF.

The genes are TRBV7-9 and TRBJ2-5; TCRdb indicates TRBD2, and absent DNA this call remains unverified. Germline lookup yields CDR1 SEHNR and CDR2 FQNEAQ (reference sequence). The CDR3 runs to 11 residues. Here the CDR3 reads CASSPTSGLHF.

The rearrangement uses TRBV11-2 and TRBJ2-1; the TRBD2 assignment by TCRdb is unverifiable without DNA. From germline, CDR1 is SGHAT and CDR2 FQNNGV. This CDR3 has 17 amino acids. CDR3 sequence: CASSLESSGLALNEQFF. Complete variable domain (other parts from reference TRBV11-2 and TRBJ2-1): EAGVAQSPRYKIIEKRQSVAFWCNPISGHATLYWYQQILGQGPKLLIQFQNNGVVDDSQLPKDRFSAERLKGVDSTLKIQPAKLEDSAVYLCASSLESSGLALNEQFFGPGTRLTVL.

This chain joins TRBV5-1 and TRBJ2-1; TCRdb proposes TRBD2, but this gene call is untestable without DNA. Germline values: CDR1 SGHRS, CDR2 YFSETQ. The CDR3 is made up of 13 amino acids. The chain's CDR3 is CASSFEGTNEQFF.

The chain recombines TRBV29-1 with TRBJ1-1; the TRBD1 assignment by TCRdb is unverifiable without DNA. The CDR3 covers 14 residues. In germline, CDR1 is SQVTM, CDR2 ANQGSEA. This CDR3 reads CSVRMGDRNTEAFF.

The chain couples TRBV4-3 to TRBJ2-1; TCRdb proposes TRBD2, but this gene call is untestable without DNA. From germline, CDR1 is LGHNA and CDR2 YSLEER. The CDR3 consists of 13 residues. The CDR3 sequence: CASSQGLAGSHFF.

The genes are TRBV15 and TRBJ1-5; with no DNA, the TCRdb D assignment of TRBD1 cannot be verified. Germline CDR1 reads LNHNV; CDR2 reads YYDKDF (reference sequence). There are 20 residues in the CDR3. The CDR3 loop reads CATSRGPPNRDRGSVQPQHF.

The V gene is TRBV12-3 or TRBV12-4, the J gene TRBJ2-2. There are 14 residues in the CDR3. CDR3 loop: CASSFSRVTGELFF.

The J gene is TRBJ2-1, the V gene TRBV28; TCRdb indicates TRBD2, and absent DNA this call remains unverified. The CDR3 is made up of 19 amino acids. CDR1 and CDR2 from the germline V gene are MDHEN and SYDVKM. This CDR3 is CASSFPGTPGLAGGDEQFF.

CDR3 in amino acids: CASRLSGSSTDTQYF. The chain has TRBV6-1 and TRBJ2-3. Per the germline V gene, CDR1 is MNHNS and CDR2 is SASEGT. This CDR3 contains 15 residues.

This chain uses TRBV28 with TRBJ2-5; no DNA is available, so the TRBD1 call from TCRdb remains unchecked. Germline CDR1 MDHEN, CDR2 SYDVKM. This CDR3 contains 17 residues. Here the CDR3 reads CASSSFDRLLYQETQYF.

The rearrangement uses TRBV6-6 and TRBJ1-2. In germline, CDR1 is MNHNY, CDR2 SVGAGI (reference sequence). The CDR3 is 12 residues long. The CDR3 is CASSYELGGYTF.

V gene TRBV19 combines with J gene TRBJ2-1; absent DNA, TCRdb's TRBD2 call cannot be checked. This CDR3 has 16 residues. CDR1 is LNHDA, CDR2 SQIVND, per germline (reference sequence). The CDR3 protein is CASSSGRAAAYNEQFF. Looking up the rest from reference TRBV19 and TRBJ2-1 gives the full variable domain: DGGITQSPKYLFRKEGQNVTLSCEQNLNHDAMYWYRQDPGQGLRLIYYSQIVNDFQKGDIAEGYSVSREKKESFPLTVTSAQKNPTAFYLCASSSGRAAAYNEQFFGPGTRLTVL.

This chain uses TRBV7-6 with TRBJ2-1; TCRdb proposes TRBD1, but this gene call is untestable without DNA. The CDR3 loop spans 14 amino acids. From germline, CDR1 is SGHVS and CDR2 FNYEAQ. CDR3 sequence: CASSREFSYNEQFF.